This T cell receptor beta chain appears in the sequencing data of a study of T cell repertoires in cytomegalovirus infection. The study's findings and limits: What dominated the ex vivo response were HLA-C-restricted CMV-specific TCR beta clonotypes.

TCRdb recomputed calls from the reads with MiXCR, one row per CDR3 protein. This sample carries just under 300,000 distinct CDR3 sequences, around 9.6% of them seen once, and the ten largest clones take 2.5%. This clonotype was seen at least ten times. Its specificity is not known. CDR1 and CDR2 (germline): SGHVS, FNYEAQ. V lost 8 bases, J lost 1 base, and 17 bases lay in between. The CDR3 runs to 15 residues. The sample consisted of PBMCs. J is TRBJ2-5 and V is TRBV7-6, with D possibly being TRBD1 or TRBD2 (5 bases each). The source is a human donor in good health (CMV status not recorded). Some clones in this sample may be carry-over from other donors' samples. CDR3: CASSSRDPTQETQYF. The CDR3 nucleotides are TGTGCCAGCTCCTCCCGGGACCCGACCCAAGAGACCCAGTACTTC.